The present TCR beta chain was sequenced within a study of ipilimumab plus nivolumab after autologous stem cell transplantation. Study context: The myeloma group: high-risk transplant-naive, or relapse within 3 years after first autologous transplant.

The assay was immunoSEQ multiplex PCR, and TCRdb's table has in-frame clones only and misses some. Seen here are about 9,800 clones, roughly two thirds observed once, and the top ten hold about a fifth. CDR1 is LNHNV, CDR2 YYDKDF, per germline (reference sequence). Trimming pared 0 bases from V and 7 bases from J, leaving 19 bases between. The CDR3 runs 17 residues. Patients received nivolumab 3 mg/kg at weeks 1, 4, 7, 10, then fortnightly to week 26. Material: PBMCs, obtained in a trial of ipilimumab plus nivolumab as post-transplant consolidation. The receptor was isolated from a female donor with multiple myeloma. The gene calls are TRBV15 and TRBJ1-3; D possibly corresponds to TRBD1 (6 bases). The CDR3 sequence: CATSRDFGGRSGNTIYF. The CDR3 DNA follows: TGTGCCACCAGCAGAGATTTTGGGGGGCGCAGCGGGAACACCATATATTTT.